This passage covers 26 T cell receptor beta chains from one sample sequenced in a study of patients and donors after allogeneic stem cell transplantation. TCRdb used MiXCR to reprocess the RT-PCR reads, holding one entry per CDR3 protein. The sample records some 92,000 distinct CDR3 sequences, under 50% being singletons. The source material was blood, either unsorted or a sorted T cell fraction (not recorded which). Receptors were obtained from a human donor who was either an allogeneic HSCT recipient or a stem cell or donor lymphocyte infusion donor (not recorded which). It is not recorded whose cells these are; they may come from a transplant donor.

The gene calls are TRBV6-5 and TRBJ1-2; D not certain. The V gene's germline CDR1 is MNHEY and CDR2 SVGAGI. V lost 2 bases, J lost 4 bases, and 8 bases lay in between. The CDR3 sequence is 13 residues long. The DNA of the CDR3 is TGTGCCAGCAGTTACAAGGCCCGCTATGGCTACACCTTC. Its protein is CASSYKARYGYTF.

The chain carries TRBV10-3 and TRBJ1-2; TRBD1 matches at 11 bases. The germline CDR1 and CDR2 sequences are ENHRY and SYGVKD. This CDR3 region has 15 residues. With V trimmed by 2 bases and J by 3 bases, 2 bases remained unmatched. CDR3 DNA sequence: TGTGCCATCAGTGAGAGGACAGGGGGCGACTATGGCTACACCTTC. This gives the protein CAISERTGGDYGYTF.

The V gene is TRBV7-2, the J gene TRBJ2-7; 10 nucleotides agree with TRBD2. The CDR3 is 15 amino acids. The V gene end was trimmed by 4 bases and the J gene end by 6 bases; junction bases not matched to a gene: 9. Germline CDR1 SGHTA, CDR2 FQGNSA. CDR3 coding DNA: TGTGCCAGCAGCTCCTCAAGGGCTAGCGGGAGCGAGCAGTACTTC. Encoded protein: CASSSSRASGSEQYF.

V gene TRBV6-5 combines with J gene TRBJ1-2; tentative D call: TRBD1 (6 bases). This CDR3 is 12 amino acids long. Germline CDR1 MNHEY, CDR2 SVGAGI. V was cut by 7 bases and J by 7 bases, with 13 bases left in between. CDR3: CASTSRGSGYTF. The CDR3 nucleotides are TGTGCCAGCACCTCCAGGGGTAGTGGCTACACCTTC.

This clonotype turned up a few times. The V gene is TRBV28, the J gene TRBJ1-6, with D unclear. Germline lookup yields CDR1 MDHEN and CDR2 SYDVKM. The CDR3 is made up of 10 amino acids. The ends were cut back, 9 bases at V and 8 bases at J, with 5 bases in the middle. The CDR3 DNA is TGTGCCAGTATAGATTCACCCCTCCACTTT. Its translation: CASIDSPLHF. Based on the CDR3 plus reference TRBV28 and TRBJ1-6, the full variable domain is DVKVTQSSRYLVKRTGEKVFLECVQDMDHENMFWYRQDPGLGLRLIYFSYDVKMKEKGDIPEGYSVSREKKERFSLILESASTNQTSMYLCASIDSPLHFGNGTRLTVT.

This clonotype was seen more than once but under ten times. Here the CDR3 DNA reads TGTGCCAGCAGTTCAAGGGATTTGAGAGAAAAACTGTTTTTT. This codes for CASSSRDLREKLFF. The rearrangement joins TRBV12-3 or TRBV12-4 to TRBJ1-4; D not certain. The germline V and J ends were trimmed by 4 bases and 8 bases, with 14 bases remaining between them. The CDR3 is 14 amino acids.

This sequence joins TRBV7-3 and TRBJ1-1; D ambiguous. V was shortened by 5 bases and J by 2 bases, with 12 bases between the two germline ends. From germline, CDR1 is SGHTA and CDR2 FQGTGA. The CDR3 covers 14 residues. The CDR3: CASSAGIRNTEAFF. CDR3 coding DNA: TGTGCCAGCAGCGCGGGGATCCGAAACACTGAAGCTTTCTTT.

This chain connects TRBV27 to TRBJ2-5, with 10 bases identical to TRBD2. CDR3 size: 14 residues. Losses at the gene ends were 6 bases for V and 5 bases for J; bases not matched to a gene: 6. CDR1 is MNHEY, CDR2 SMNVEV, per germline (reference sequence). The CDR3 sequence: CASRTLAGRETQYF. DNA for the CDR3: TGTGCCAGCAGGACACTAGCGGGAAGGGAGACCCAGTACTTC.

This clonotype was detected a few times. The chain combines TRBV7-6 with TRBJ2-3; no firm D call. V was clipped by 1 base and J by 10 bases, with 15 bases between them. This CDR3 is built from 14 residues. Germline CDR1 reads SGHVS; CDR2 reads FNYEAQ. CDR3 DNA: TGTGCCAGCAGCTTAGAGGCCCAAGGGAAGGCGCAGTATTTT. This gives the protein CASSLEAQGKAQYF.

The table lists this clonotype with a count of one. The rearrangement uses TRBV28 and TRBJ1-1, with a tentative D call TRBD1 (5 bases). Trimming removed 7 bases at V and 1 base at J, with 10 bases between. Germline CDR1 and CDR2: MDHEN and SYDVKM. The CDR3 is made up of 13 amino acids. The CDR3 bases are TGTGCCAGCAACACCCAGGGGAACACTGAAGCTTTCTTT. Translation gives CASNTQGNTEAFF.

The rearrangement joins TRBV6-5 to TRBJ2-2; no clear D. V lost 6 bases and J lost 5, with 13 bases in between. CDR3 length: 14 amino acids. Germline CDR1 and CDR2: MNHEY and SVGAGI. The CDR3 loop reads CASSLGGWTGELFF. The CDR3 DNA reads as TGTGCCAGCAGCTTGGGCGGTTGGACCGGGGAGCTGTTTTTT.

The rearrangement joins TRBV7-8 to TRBJ1-6, with D tentatively TRBD1 (6 bases). Trimming removed 2 bases from V and 9 bases from J, with 17 bases in between. The germline V gene encodes CDR1 SGHVS and CDR2 FQNEAQ. This CDR3 is 16 amino acids long. The CDR3: CASSLIGGRGGSPLHF. CDR3 nucleotide sequence: TGTGCCAGCAGCTTAATAGGTGGCAGGGGTGGTTCACCCCTCCACTTT.

The sample holds a few counts of this clonotype. V usage is TRBV9 and J usage is TRBJ1-1; possibly TRBD1 for D (6 bases). The ends were cut back, 0 bases at V and 4 bases at J, with 16 bases in the middle. This CDR3 is 16 amino acids long. In germline, CDR1 is SGDLS, CDR2 YYNGEE. The CDR3 is CASSVAPPGAGTEAFF. CDR3 nucleotides: TGTGCCAGCAGCGTAGCTCCCCCAGGGGCGGGCACTGAAGCTTTCTTT.

This clonotype appeared a few times. The gene calls are TRBV24-1 and TRBJ1-1, with 8 bases that match TRBD1. V shed 2 bases, J shed 8 bases, and the junction held 3 bases outside the gene matches. Germline V gene data show CDR1 as KGHDR and CDR2 as SFDVKD. This CDR3 has 13 residues. The CDR3 DNA sequence: TGTGCCACCAGTGATTCAAACAGGGGGGAAGCTTTCTTT. It is translated as CATSDSNRGEAFF.

CDR3 amino acids: CSASGTSGTSYEQYF. The CDR3 coding sequence is TGCAGTGCTTCCGGGACTAGCGGAACGTCCTACGAGCAGTACTTC. J is TRBJ2-7 and V is TRBV20-1; 11 bases match TRBD2. J was trimmed by 1 base and V by 5 bases; bases with no gene match: 7. This CDR3 has 15 amino acids. Germline V gene lookup returns CDR1 DFQATT and CDR2 SNEGSKA (reference sequence).

This clonotype was counted between two and nine times. V usage is TRBV5-1 and J usage is TRBJ1-2; TRBD1 matches at 7 bases. With 3 bases clipped from V and 7 bases from J, the junction kept 6 bases outside the gene matches. Germline values: CDR1 SGHRS, CDR2 YFSETQ. This CDR3 comprises 13 residues. DNA of the CDR3: TGCGCCAGCAGCTCAAGAAACAGGGGTGGCTACACCTTC. Protein: CASSSRNRGGYTF.

This rearrangement joins TRBV6-5 to TRBJ1-3; the match to TRBD1 covers 7 bases. V was clipped by 5 bases and J by 0 bases; unmatched bases: 4. Germline V gene lookup returns CDR1 MNHEY and CDR2 SVGAGI. CDR3 size: 15 residues. In nucleotides, the CDR3 is TGTGCCAGCAGTGACAGGGACTACTCTGGAAACACCATATATTTT. It is translated as CASSDRDYSGNTIYF.

This clonotype has more than one count but fewer than ten. The V call is TRBV20-1, the J call TRBJ1-3, with a weak D call TRBD1 (6 bases). Trimming stripped 5 bases from V and 2 bases from J, with 13 bases between. The germline V gene has CDR1 DFQATT and CDR2 SNEGSKA (reference sequence). This CDR3 spans 14 amino acids. The CDR3 region is CSAARGGTGNTIYF. CDR3 nucleotides: TGCAGTGCTGCCCGAGGGGGAACTGGAAACACCATATATTTT.

The rearrangement links TRBV12-3 or TRBV12-4 to TRBJ1-1, with 8 nucleotides matching TRBD1. Trimming took 2 bases from V and 4 from J; bases not matched to a gene: 6. The CDR3 covers 15 residues. In DNA, the CDR3 is TGTGCCAGCAGTTTACGTCGACAGGGGCGCACTGAAGCTTTCTTT. Protein sequence: CASSLRRQGRTEAFF.

This clonotype was observed a handful of times. The chain carries TRBV5-6 and TRBJ1-5; maybe TRBD1 (6 bases). V was trimmed by 3 bases and J by 3 bases, leaving 10 bases between them. Germline V gene sequence: CDR1 SGHDT, CDR2 YYEEEE. This CDR3 is built from 14 residues. Here the CDR3 reads CASSSGTYNQPQHF. CDR3 DNA: TGTGCCAGCAGCTCGGGGACATACAATCAGCCCCAGCATTTT.

V and J are TRBV5-1 and TRBJ1-2, with TRBD1 matching 9 bases. CDR3 length: 14 amino acids. Germline CDR1 is SGHRS and CDR2 is YFSETQ. V dropped 6 bases and J dropped 1; count of bases not matched to a gene: 4. The DNA for the CDR3 is TGCGCCAGCAACCCGACAGGGGGTAACTATGGCTACACCTTC. This encodes CASNPTGGNYGYTF.

This clonotype has only one observation. V is TRBV7-2 and J is TRBJ1-5, with D perhaps TRBD1 (6 bases). Deletions cut 3 bases from V and 0 bases from J, with 9 bases between. The CDR3 is 15 residues long. The germline gives CDR1 SGHTA, CDR2 FQGNSA. The CDR3 region is CASSLARGSNQPQHF. The CDR3 coding sequence is TGTGCCAGCAGCTTGGCCAGGGGTAGCAATCAGCCCCAGCATTTT.

The rearrangement joins TRBV29-1 to TRBJ1-1; D remains ambiguous. The CDR3 spans 12 residues. CDR1 and CDR2 (germline): SQVTM, ANQGSEA. Between the trimmed V and J ends, which lost 4 bases and 4 bases, there was a span of 10 bases. The CDR3 sequence: CSVGVGITEAFF. CDR3 DNA sequence: TGCAGCGTTGGAGTTGGGATCACTGAAGCTTTCTTT.

This clonotype has only one observation. The chain is built from TRBV28 and TRBJ1-5, with D tentatively TRBD1 (6 bases). This CDR3 spans 16 amino acids. V was trimmed by 5 bases and J by 3 bases, leaving 17 bases between them. Germline CDR1 is MDHEN and CDR2 is SYDVKM. The DNA of the CDR3 is TGTGCCAGCAGTAAAATCAGGACAGACCCCAATCAGCCCCAGCATTTT. This gives the protein CASSKIRTDPNQPQHF.

The chain employs TRBV18 and TRBJ2-7; D is undetermined. Germline V gene lookup returns CDR1 KGHSH and CDR2 LQKENI. V lost 2 bases and J 4 bases, leaving 6 bases between the germline ends. CDR3 length: 12 residues. The CDR3, as DNA: TGTGCCAGCTCACCAAAGGCGTACGAGCAGTACTTC. Translated: CASSPKAYEQYF.

The chain couples TRBV6-4 to TRBJ1-4; no reliable D call. The CDR3 contains 14 residues. The V end lost 0 bases, the J end lost 4 bases, and 6 bases lay between the germline ends. Germline V gives CDR1 MRHNA, CDR2 SNTAGT. The CDR3 DNA reads TGTGCCAGCAGTGACTCGGGTATTAATGAAAAACTGTTTTTT. This codes for CASSDSGINEKLFF.